One sample yielded the 31 T cell receptor beta chains listed below, sequenced in a study of T cell changes during pregnancy in multiple sclerosis. Using immunoSEQ multiplex PCR, the repertoire was profiled, and TCRdb retains in-frame clones only, with some absent. The sample holds 49,000 or so clones, 94% seen once. The input for sequencing was CD8+ T cells from peripheral blood mononuclear cells, taken before pregnancy. The receptors originated from a female donor with multiple sclerosis, enrolled in a pregnancy study.

In its sample, this clone was seen once. V is TRBV7-9 and J is TRBJ2-7; D perhaps matches TRBD2 (6 bases). Per the germline V gene, CDR1 is SEHNR and CDR2 is FQNEAQ (reference sequence). V was shortened by 3 bases and J by 2 bases, with 8 bases between the two germline ends. The CDR3 sequence is 13 residues long. This CDR3 reads CASSLPSAYEQYF. DNA for the CDR3: TGTGCCAGCAGCTTGCCTAGCGCCTACGAGCAGTACTTC.

This sequence joins TRBV11-2 and TRBJ2-7; 7 bases agree with TRBD2. V shed 3 bases, J shed 2 bases, and the junction held 7 bases outside the gene matches. Germline V gene sequence: CDR1 SGHAT, CDR2 FQNNGV. This CDR3 has 15 residues. The CDR3 spells CASSFASGGPYEQYF. The CDR3 nucleotides read TGTGCCAGCAGCTTCGCCTCGGGGGGACCCTACGAGCAGTACTTC.

The rearrangement links TRBV19 to TRBJ2-7; 7 positions agree with TRBD1. The CDR3 runs to 14 residues. The junction had 11 bases not matched to a gene; V was cut back by 6 bases and J by 6 bases. Germline lookup yields CDR1 LNHDA and CDR2 SQIVND (reference sequence). CDR3 DNA sequence: TGTGCCAGTAGCCCCGGGACAGTTTATGTCGAGCAGTACTTC. Encoded protein: CASSPGTVYVEQYF.

The genes are TRBV2 and TRBJ2-1; 9 nucleotides match TRBD2. Germline CDR1 and CDR2: SNHLY and FYNNEI. CDR3 length: 15 residues. Trimming removed 5 bases from V and 9 bases from J; junction bases left unmatched: 11. The CDR3 protein is CASSTTSGGFVEQFF. CDR3 nucleotides: TGTGCCAGCAGTACGACTAGCGGAGGTTTTGTTGAGCAGTTCTTC. Variable domain in full (rest from reference TRBV2 and TRBJ2-1): EPEVTQTPSHQVTQMGQEVILRCVPISNHLYFYWYRQILGQKVEFLVSFYNNEISEKSEIFDDQFSVERPDGSNFTLKIRSTKLEDSAMYFCASSTTSGGFVEQFFGPGTRLTVL.

CDR3: CASSLSRNNEQFF. CDR3 nucleotides: TGTGCCAGCAGTTTAAGCAGGAACAATGAGCAGTTCTTC. This rearrangement joins TRBV27 to TRBJ2-1; D call uncertain. Trimming took 2 bases from V and 5 from J, leaving 7 bases between them. Germline CDR1 is MNHEY and CDR2 is SMNVEV (reference sequence). This CDR3 is 13 amino acids long.

V and J are TRBV9 and TRBJ1-2, with no clear D. Germline loops: CDR1 SGDLS, CDR2 YYNGEE. This CDR3 has 15 amino acids. Trimming removed 1 base from V and 4 bases from J, with 14 bases in between. The CDR3 bases are TGTGCCAGCAGCGTATCCGAACAGCCATCCTATGGCTACACCTTC. The encoded protein is CASSVSEQPSYGYTF.

V and J are TRBV5-1 and TRBJ1-3; D is perhaps TRBD1 (5 bases). Germline V gene lookup returns CDR1 SGHRS and CDR2 YFSETQ. V was cut by 7 bases and J by 4 bases, with 12 bases left in between. The CDR3 consists of 13 residues. The CDR3 region is CASWGTGGNTIYF. Written as DNA, the CDR3 is TGCGCCAGCTGGGGAACAGGAGGAAACACCATATATTTT.

This clone was seen a single time. The chain is built from TRBV7-9 and TRBJ2-7; 9 nucleotides agree with TRBD1. V dropped 4 bases and J dropped 0; count of bases not matched to a gene: 7. This CDR3 has 16 residues. CDR1 and CDR2 (germline): SEHNR, FQNEAQ (reference sequence). DNA for the CDR3: TGTGCCAGCAGCTCAACACGGGGACAGGGCTCCTACGAGCAGTACTTC. As protein: CASSSTRGQGSYEQYF.

The V and J genes are TRBV9 and TRBJ2-2; 8 positions agree with TRBD2. J was trimmed by 6 bases and V by 1 base; bases with no gene match: 5. CDR1 SGDLS and CDR2 YYNGEE come from the germline V gene. The CDR3 spans 15 residues. DNA of the CDR3: TGTGCCAGCAGCGTAAGCGGGAGTGGGGCCGGGGAGCTGTTTTTT. Translating it yields CASSVSGSGAGELFF.

The chain has TRBV5-6 and TRBJ2-3, with 10 bases matching TRBD2. After removal of 2 bases from V and 15 bases from J, the junction contained 6 bases not matched to a gene. The CDR3 is 12 residues long. Looked up from germline, CDR1 is SGHDT and CDR2 is YYEEEE. CDR3 in amino acids: CASSLLAGLAYF. In DNA, the CDR3 is TGTGCCAGCAGCTTACTAGCGGGGCTGGCTTATTTT.

The chain couples TRBV28 to TRBJ2-5, with 7 bases matching TRBD2. The trim removed 3 bases at V and 8 bases at J, leaving 12 bases unmatched. CDR1 and CDR2 from the germline V gene are MDHEN and SYDVKM. The CDR3 runs to 15 residues. The CDR3 bases are TGTGCCAGCAGTTTTCTAGCGGCCTCACTTCGAACCCAGTACTTC. This sequence encodes CASSFLAASLRTQYF.

CDR3 loop: CASSWRGRHQPQHF. In DNA form, the CDR3 reads TGTGCCAGCAGTTGGAGGGGTCGCCATCAGCCCCAGCATTTT. V usage is TRBV28 and J usage is TRBJ1-5, with D perhaps TRBD1 (5 bases). This CDR3 has 14 amino acids. Trimming cost V 4 bases and J 5 bases, with 12 bases left between them. Germline V lookup: CDR1 MDHEN, CDR2 SYDVKM.

This rearrangement joins TRBV29-1 to TRBJ1-1, with D possibly TRBD1 on 5 matching bases. The germline V gene encodes CDR1 SQVTM and CDR2 ANQGSEA. There are 12 residues in the CDR3. Trimming pared 8 bases from V and 3 bases from J, leaving 13 bases between. Written as DNA, the CDR3 is TGCAGCTTCCCTGGAGGGGACACTGAAGCTTTCTTT. Its translation: CSFPGGDTEAFF.

This chain uses TRBV29-1 with TRBJ1-5; TRBD1 might be the D (6 bases). The V end was cut by 4 bases, the J end by 4 bases, with 17 bases between. CDR3 length equals 15 residues. Germline-derived CDR1 and CDR2 are SQVTM and ANQGSEA. The CDR3: CSVALQDSPNQPQHF. The CDR3 DNA reads as TGCAGCGTTGCCTTACAGGACAGCCCTAATCAGCCCCAGCATTTT.

The chain joins TRBV13 to TRBJ1-2, with 12 bases identical to TRBD1. This CDR3 spans 17 amino acids. Trimming at V came to 2 bases and at J to 5 bases, leaving 9 bases not matched to a gene. Germline values: CDR1 PRHDT, CDR2 FYEKMQ (reference sequence). The CDR3 sequence: CASSLSVGDRGQYGYTF. The CDR3 nucleotides read TGTGCCAGCAGCTTAAGTGTGGGGGACAGGGGGCAGTATGGCTACACCTTC.

The chain employs TRBV9 and TRBJ2-7; 7 bases fit TRBD2. The trim removed 0 bases at V and 2 bases at J, leaving 5 bases unmatched. The CDR3 is 15 amino acids. Germline CDR1 and CDR2: SGDLS and YYNGEE. The CDR3 spells CASSVGTSATYEQYF. CDR3 nucleotide sequence: TGTGCCAGCAGCGTAGGCACTAGCGCAACCTACGAGCAGTACTTC.

The rearrangement joins TRBV27 to TRBJ2-1, with 8 bases aligning to TRBD1. The V segment lost 5 bases and the J segment 9 bases; nucleotides outside the gene matches: 15. CDR1 is MNHEY, CDR2 SMNVEV, per germline (reference sequence). This CDR3 is 16 amino acids long. The CDR3 region is CASSDRQGLVVGEQFF. The CDR3 DNA follows: TGTGCCAGCAGTGACCGACAGGGGCTGGTTGTTGGTGAGCAGTTCTTC.

The DNA for the CDR3 is TGTGCCAGCAGTTTCATCTCTGGGGCCAACGTCCTGACTTTC. Protein: CASSFISGANVLTF. The V gene is TRBV27, the J gene TRBJ2-6; D uncertain. The CDR3 runs to 14 residues. Germline V gives CDR1 MNHEY, CDR2 SMNVEV (reference sequence). V was clipped by 3 bases and J by 0 bases, with 3 bases between them.

This clone was recorded only once. V and J are TRBV19 and TRBJ2-1; possibly TRBD1 for D (5 bases). Between the trimmed V and J ends, which lost 3 bases and 8 bases, there was a span of 14 bases. The CDR3 runs to 14 residues. Germline V gene sequence: CDR1 LNHDA, CDR2 SQIVND (reference sequence). CDR3 coding DNA: TGTGCCAGTAGTATTCTACTAAGGGGTGATGAGCAGTTCTTC. Translating gives CASSILLRGDEQFF.

J is TRBJ2-5 and V is TRBV7-9; D is possibly TRBD2 (6 bases). The CDR3 runs 13 residues. Deletions cut 3 bases from V and 7 bases from J, with 12 bases between. Germline assignment: CDR1 SEHNR and CDR2 FQNEAQ (reference sequence). CDR3: CASSLGTAGTQYF. The CDR3 DNA is TGTGCCAGCAGCTTGGGGACTGCGGGGACCCAGTACTTC.

The rearrangement uses TRBV5-6 and TRBJ2-6; no clear D gene. The V end was cut by 4 bases, the J end by 2 bases, with 13 bases between. From germline, CDR1 is SGHDT and CDR2 YYEEEE. The CDR3 is 16 amino acids. CDR3 sequence reads: CASSGYSIPGANVLTF. DNA for the CDR3: TGTGCCAGCAGCGGATACAGTATCCCTGGGGCCAACGTCCTGACTTTC. Full variable domain (remainder filled in from reference TRBV5-6 and TRBJ2-6): DAGVTQSPTHLIKTRGQQVTLRCSPKSGHDTVSWYQQALGQGPQFIFQYYEEEERQRGNFPDRFSGHQFPNYSSELNVNALLLGDSALYLCASSGYSIPGANVLTFGAGSRLTVL.

V is TRBV30 and J is TRBJ2-1, with TRBD2 identical over 7 bases. The trim removed 2 bases at V and 4 bases at J, leaving 11 bases unmatched. There are 16 residues in the CDR3. Per the germline V gene, CDR1 is GTSNPN and CDR2 is SVGIG (reference sequence). CDR3 nucleotide sequence: TGTGCCTGGAGTACGATTATCGGGGGGAGTTACAATGAGCAGTTCTTC. Amino acid sequence: CAWSTIIGGSYNEQFF.

The gene calls are TRBV29-1 and TRBJ2-1; 9 bases are a match to TRBD2. Germline values: CDR1 SQVTM, CDR2 ANQGSEA. The CDR3 runs 14 residues. V shed 4 bases, J shed 6 bases, and the junction held 7 bases outside the gene matches. CDR3 nucleotide sequence: TGCAGCGTTGCGCTAGCGGGATGGGGCAATGAGCAGTTCTTC. Translated: CSVALAGWGNEQFF.

This clone was found once. The CDR3 DNA sequence: TGCAGCGTCCCGGGACAGATAACAGATACGCAGTATTTT. Translation: CSVPGQITDTQYF. The J gene is TRBJ2-3, the V gene TRBV29-1; 7 positions agree with TRBD1. Germline CDR1 is SQVTM and CDR2 is ANQGSEA. Trimming at V came to 6 bases and at J to 3 bases, leaving 6 bases not matched to a gene. The CDR3 consists of 13 residues.

The chain has TRBV5-4 and TRBJ2-3, with TRBD2 matching 12 bases. CDR1 is SGHNT, CDR2 YYREEE, per germline (reference sequence). The CDR3 runs to 17 residues. J lost 2 bases, V lost 2 bases, and 6 bases had no gene match. The CDR3 region is CASSLLTSGRHTDTQYF. Here the CDR3 DNA reads TGTGCCAGCAGCTTACTGACTAGCGGGAGACACACAGATACGCAGTATTTT.

This chain joins TRBV19 and TRBJ2-5; 9 bases are shared with TRBD2. The CDR3 is made up of 15 amino acids. Germline CDR1 reads LNHDA; CDR2 reads SQIVND (reference sequence). Trimming at V came to 3 bases and at J to 6 bases, leaving 8 bases not matched to a gene. This CDR3 reads CASSMLAGEGQTQYF. In DNA form, the CDR3 reads TGTGCCAGTAGTATGTTAGCGGGAGAAGGACAGACCCAGTACTTC. The variable domain in full, completed from reference TRBV19 and TRBJ2-5, reads DGGITQSPKYLFRKEGQNVTLSCEQNLNHDAMYWYRQDPGQGLRLIYYSQIVNDFQKGDIAEGYSVSREKKESFPLTVTSAQKNPTAFYLCASSMLAGEGQTQYFGPGTRLLVL.

The gene calls are TRBV5-6 and TRBJ1-1; D unclear. With 6 bases removed from V and 2 bases from J, the gap between germline ends came to 14 bases. CDR1 is SGHDT, CDR2 YYEEEE, per germline. This CDR3 comprises 14 residues. CDR3 residues: CASNIEGFNTEAFF. In DNA, the CDR3 is TGTGCCAGCAACATTGAGGGTTTCAACACTGAAGCTTTCTTT.

The chain couples TRBV28 to TRBJ1-5; 8 bases line up with TRBD1. Losses at the gene ends were 5 bases for V and 11 bases for J; bases not matched to a gene: 17. The germline V gene encodes CDR1 MDHEN and CDR2 SYDVKM. This CDR3 is built from 16 residues. CDR3 bases: TGTGCCAGCAGTCCTTCCCCCGGACAGGGCGCCTTGTCCCAGCATTTT. It yields the protein CASSPSPGQGALSQHF.

V usage is TRBV7-6 and J usage is TRBJ2-1; 11 positions match TRBD2. The germline gives CDR1 SGHVS, CDR2 FNYEAQ. The CDR3 has 15 amino acids. V shed 1 base, J shed 7 bases, and the junction held 3 bases outside the gene matches. The CDR3 loop is CASSLGLAGMNEQFF. The CDR3 DNA sequence: TGTGCCAGCAGCTTAGGACTAGCGGGAATGAATGAGCAGTTCTTC. Full variable domain (rest looked up from reference TRBV7-6 and TRBJ2-1): GAGVSQSPRYKVTKRGQDVALRCDPISGHVSLYWYRQALGQGPEFLTYFNYEAQQDKSGLPNDRFSAERPEGSISTLTIQRTEQRDSAMYRCASSLGLAGMNEQFFGPGTRLTVL.

The chain recombines TRBV5-1 with TRBJ2-5; 9 bases match TRBD1. V lost 4 bases and J lost 5; bases outside the gene matches: 3. This CDR3 is built from 13 residues. Germline V CDR1 and CDR2: SGHRS, YFSETQ. As DNA, the CDR3 is TGCGCCAGCAGCCTGACAGGGGGGGAGACCCAGTACTTC. Encoded protein: CASSLTGGETQYF.

The gene calls are TRBV5-1 and TRBJ2-2; 10 bases are shared with TRBD2. V gave up 1 base and J gave up 5 bases; unmatched junction bases: 2. The CDR3 length is 15 residues. In germline, CDR1 is SGHRS, CDR2 YFSETQ. The DNA for the CDR3 is TGCGCCAGCAGCTTGCAAGCGGGAGGGACCGGGGAGCTGTTTTTT. The encoded protein is CASSLQAGGTGELFF.